This TCR beta chain was identified during a study of OX40 agonist ivuxolimab in advanced cancers. In this sample, this clone turned up a few times. Trimming stripped 0 bases from V and 6 bases from J, with 12 bases between. The CDR3 extends over 14 amino acids. Germline V gene data show CDR1 as SGHDT and CDR2 as YYEEEE. The method was immunoSEQ multiplex PCR; TCRdb's version includes in-frame clones alone and lacks a portion of them. The profile covers tens of thousands of clones, with around 87% appearing a single time and about 0.32% taken by the ten largest. The sample was CD4+ or CD8+ T cells sorted from blood, taken in a trial of the OX40 agonist ivuxolimab. This TCR derives from an adult with an advanced solid tumor such as melanoma, head and neck, liver or kidney cancer. This rearrangement joins TRBV5-6 to TRBJ1-1; a weak D match, TRBD1 (6 bases). CDR3 region: CASSLEFGGAEAFF. The DNA of the CDR3 is TGTGCCAGCAGCTTGGAATTCGGGGGCGCTGAAGCTTTCTTT.